The next 18 T cell receptor beta chains were all read from a single sample in a study of control samples from healthy donors and cancer patients. Repertoires were generated with immunoSEQ multiplex PCR, while TCRdb's copy carries only in-frame clones and drops some. The repertoire holds some 100,000 clones, more than 85% seen once, with about 7.3% in the top ten. The specimen was blood. These receptors all stem from a man between 18 and 29 years old in good health.

The chain has TRBV6-6 and TRBJ2-7, with TRBD1 matching 9 bases. Trimming removed 2 bases from V and 5 bases from J; junction bases left unmatched: 4. This CDR3 has 14 residues. CDR1 and CDR2 (germline): MNHNY, SVGAGI (reference sequence). CDR3: CASSYRDRVHEQYF. CDR3 nucleotides: TGTGCCAGCAGTTACAGGGACAGGGTCCACGAGCAGTACTTC.

The chain employs TRBV20-1 and TRBJ1-2; D is ambiguous. Germline loops: CDR1 DFQATT, CDR2 SNEGSKA (reference sequence). V lost 4 bases and J 2 bases, leaving 5 bases between the germline ends. The CDR3 loop spans 11 amino acids. CDR3 region: CSAKENYGYTF. The CDR3 DNA follows: TGCAGTGCTAAGGAGAACTATGGCTACACCTTC.

The V and J genes are TRBV6-5 and TRBJ1-3, with TRBD1 as a possible D gene (6 bases). The V end lost 6 bases, the J end lost 8 bases, and 14 bases lay between the germline ends. Germline CDR1 is MNHEY and CDR2 is SVGAGI. This CDR3 has 13 residues. This CDR3 reads CASRLGGGDTIYF. CDR3 DNA: TGTGCCAGCAGACTGGGGGGCGGGGACACCATATATTTT.

The chain links TRBV7-6 to TRBJ2-1; 10 positions agree with TRBD2. The CDR3 contains 13 residues. With 4 bases clipped from V and 9 bases from J, the junction kept 3 bases outside the gene matches. Per germline, CDR1 SGHVS and CDR2 FNYEAQ. This CDR3 reads CASSSGTSVEQFF. As DNA, the CDR3 is TGTGCCAGCAGCTCTGGGACTAGCGTTGAGCAGTTCTTC.

The chain links TRBV13 to TRBJ1-4; D uncertain. The germline V gene has CDR1 PRHDT and CDR2 FYEKMQ (reference sequence). V was trimmed by 0 bases and J by 8 bases, leaving 13 bases between them. This CDR3 has 15 residues. Here the CDR3 DNA reads TGTGCCAGCAGCTTAGGTTCGTACACGGAGGAAAAACTGTTTTTT. It is translated as CASSLGSYTEEKLFF. The entire variable domain, with the rest obtained from reference TRBV13 and TRBJ1-4, is as follows: AAGVIQSPRHLIKEKRETATLKCYPIPRHDTVYWYQQGPGQDPQFLISFYEKMQSDKGSIPDRFSAQQFSDYHSELNMSSLELGDSALYFCASSLGSYTEEKLFFGSGTQLSVL.

The CDR3 region has the DNA TGTGCCAGCCGGCTGGGGGTAGGGACCGGGGAGCTGTTTTTT. Its protein is CASRLGVGTGELFF. J is TRBJ2-2 and V is TRBV6-5, with D perhaps assigned TRBD1 or TRBD2 (5 bases each). The CDR3 extends over 14 amino acids. Germline V lookup: CDR1 MNHEY, CDR2 SVGAGI. V dropped 8 bases and J dropped 5 bases, with 15 bases sitting between them.

The chain recombines TRBV19 with TRBJ1-5; D gene uncertain. V lost 4 bases, J lost 3 bases, and 7 bases lay in between. The CDR3 has 13 amino acids. CDR1 is LNHDA, CDR2 SQIVND, per germline (reference sequence). In DNA form, the CDR3 reads TGTGCCAGTAGTAGAGCAAACAATCAGCCCCAGCATTTT. Residues: CASSRANNQPQHF.

This clone showed up just once. The chain recombines TRBV30 with TRBJ1-2; 8 positions agree with TRBD1. The J segment lost 5 bases and the V segment lost 3 bases, leaving 8 bases of the junction unmatched. The germline gives CDR1 GTSNPN, CDR2 SVGIG (reference sequence). The CDR3 length is 14 residues. Here the CDR3 reads CAWSPTGGTYGYTF. CDR3 bases: TGTGCCTGGAGCCCTACAGGGGGAACGTATGGCTACACCTTC.

V usage is TRBV4-2 and J usage is TRBJ1-1, with a weak D call TRBD1 (6 bases). V was cut by 1 base and J by 5 bases, with 14 bases left in between. This CDR3 contains 15 residues. Germline CDR1 and CDR2: LGHNA and YNFKEQ. As DNA, the CDR3 is TGTGCCAGCAGCCAAGTATATGGGGGGCGAACTGAAGCTTTCTTT. It codes for CASSQVYGGRTEAFF.

The V and J genes are TRBV9 and TRBJ2-5, with 7 bases aligning to TRBD1. The V gene end was trimmed by 3 bases and the J gene end by 2 bases; junction bases not matched to a gene: 10. This CDR3 spans 16 amino acids. The germline gives CDR1 SGDLS, CDR2 YYNGEE. This chain's CDR3 is CASSATTGTDQETQYF. For the CDR3, the DNA is TGTGCCAGCAGCGCCACTACCGGGACAGATCAAGAGACCCAGTACTTC.

The V gene is TRBV10-3, the J gene TRBJ2-7; TRBD2 aligns across 9 bases. The CDR3 totals 16 residues. Germline CDR1 and CDR2: ENHRY and SYGVKD. The V and J ends lost 0 bases and 7 bases, in that order; junction bases with no gene match: 10. The CDR3 region has the DNA TGTGCCATCAGTGAGTCTGCGGGGGGGTTTTCGGTAGAGCAGTACTTC. Translated, it gives CAISESAGGFSVEQYF.

The chain links TRBV2 to TRBJ1-1; the match to TRBD1 covers 7 bases. The ends lost 6 bases at V and 1 base at J; junction bases unmatched: 8. Germline CDR1 SNHLY, CDR2 FYNNEI. The CDR3 has 15 amino acids. The DNA for the CDR3 is TGTGCCAGCAGGGGGGGACAGACTAAGAACACTGAAGCTTTCTTT. It specifies CASRGGQTKNTEAFF.

The chain carries TRBV27 and TRBJ1-2, with 12 bases matching TRBD1. Losses at the gene ends were 4 bases for V and 11 bases for J; bases not matched to a gene: 14. Per germline, CDR1 MNHEY and CDR2 SMNVEV (reference sequence). The CDR3 has 16 amino acids. This CDR3 is CASSSTRDRGLFGYTF. DNA of the CDR3: TGTGCCAGCAGTTCCACTCGGGACAGGGGGCTTTTTGGGTACACCTTC.

V is TRBV19 and J is TRBJ1-5; TRBD1 agrees at 8 bases. This CDR3 comprises 15 residues. V gave up 3 bases and J gave up 6 bases; unmatched junction bases: 7. The germline gives CDR1 LNHDA, CDR2 SQIVND (reference sequence). Here the CDR3 DNA reads TGTGCCAGTAGTATTCCGGACAGGGAGGCTCAGCCCCAGCATTTT. It specifies CASSIPDREAQPQHF.

This clone was seen only a few times. The rearrangement uses TRBV7-2 and TRBJ2-7; D is unresolved. Looked up from germline, CDR1 is SGHTA and CDR2 is FQGNSA. V lost 5 bases and J lost 1, with 3 bases in between. The CDR3 totals 11 residues. CDR3 loop: CASSPSYEQYF. The CDR3 nucleotides are TGTGCCAGCAGCCCGTCCTACGAGCAGTACTTC.

The chain joins TRBV2 to TRBJ2-1, with D tentatively TRBD1 or TRBD2 (5 bases each). The CDR3 totals 14 residues. Trimming took 10 bases from V and 2 from J, leaving 15 bases between them. Germline CDR1 and CDR2: SNHLY and FYNNEI. The CDR3 nucleotides are TGTGCCACCCACCGGGACCAAACCTACAATGAGCAGTTCTTC. Translating it yields CATHRDQTYNEQFF.

This chain joins TRBV4-3 and TRBJ2-7, with D uncertain. V dropped 0 bases and J dropped 6 bases, with 12 bases sitting between them. The germline CDR1 and CDR2 sequences are LGHNA and YSLEER. The CDR3 has 14 residues. The CDR3: CASSQDRLVGEQYF. The CDR3 region has the DNA TGCGCCAGCAGCCAAGATAGGCTAGTGGGCGAGCAGTACTTC.

V is TRBV2 and J is TRBJ2-1; D is perhaps TRBD1 (5 bases). Trimming removed 4 bases from V and 9 bases from J, with 16 bases in between. The CDR3 runs to 14 residues. Germline V gives CDR1 SNHLY, CDR2 FYNNEI. The CDR3 DNA sequence: TGTGCCAGCAGTGGTCTAGACGGGCAGGGTGAGCAGTTCTTC. Its protein product is CASSGLDGQGEQFF. The variable domain in full, completed from reference TRBV2 and TRBJ2-1, reads EPEVTQTPSHQVTQMGQEVILRCVPISNHLYFYWYRQILGQKVEFLVSFYNNEISEKSEIFDDQFSVERPDGSNFTLKIRSTKLEDSAMYFCASSGLDGQGEQFFGPGTRLTVL.